The next 19 T cell receptor beta chains were all read from a single sample in a study of OX40 agonist ivuxolimab in advanced cancers. Measured with immunoSEQ multiplex PCR; TCRdb has only the in-frame clones, and not every one. The sample includes approximately 69,000 clones, about three quarters of them seen just once. The specimen comprised CD4+ or CD8+ T cells sorted from blood, sampled in a trial of the OX40 agonist ivuxolimab. The receptor source for this set is an adult with an advanced solid tumor such as melanoma, head and neck, liver or kidney cancer.

This clone is deemed medium-sized. The V call is TRBV5-1, the J call TRBJ1-2; the match to TRBD1 covers 7 bases. After removal of 4 bases from V and 8 bases from J, the junction contained 8 bases not matched to a gene. The germline V gene encodes CDR1 SGHRS and CDR2 YFSETQ. The CDR3 spans 13 residues. CDR3 protein: CASSPQGLWGYTF. CDR3 in DNA: TGCGCCAGCAGCCCACAGGGGCTATGGGGCTACACCTTC.

The gene calls are TRBV7-9 and TRBJ2-2; D assignment may be TRBD1 or TRBD2 (6 bases each). The CDR3 runs 16 residues. Germline CDR1 SEHNR, CDR2 FQNEAQ (reference sequence). Trimming took 5 bases from V and 2 from J, leaving 15 bases between them. CDR3 in amino acids: CASSPPGGRNTGELFF. The CDR3 DNA reads as TGTGCCAGCAGCCCCCCCGGGGGCCGTAACACCGGGGAGCTGTTTTTT. Variable domain in full (rest from reference TRBV7-9 and TRBJ2-2): DTGVSQNPRHKITKRGQNVTFRCDPISEHNRLYWYRQTLGQGPEFLTYFQNEAQLEKSRLLSDRFSAERPKGSFSTLEIQRTEQGDSAMYLCASSPPGGRNTGELFFGEGSRLTVL.

V is TRBV6-6 and J is TRBJ2-3; 8 bases line up with TRBD2. The CDR3 extends over 16 amino acids. V lost 5 bases and J lost 2; bases outside the gene matches: 9. In germline, CDR1 is MNHNY, CDR2 SVGAGI (reference sequence). DNA for the CDR3: TGTGCCAGCAGTCAAACTAGCGGAGCTAACACAGATACGCAGTATTTT. Its protein is CASSQTSGANTDTQYF.

This clone has more than one count but fewer than ten. V gene TRBV13 combines with J gene TRBJ1-2; 9 bases align to TRBD1. V lost 0 bases and J lost 7; bases outside the gene matches: 6. Germline lookup yields CDR1 PRHDT and CDR2 FYEKMQ (reference sequence). The CDR3 length is 15 residues. The CDR3 loop reads CASSLGKQGAGGYTF. The CDR3 region has the DNA TGTGCCAGCAGCTTAGGAAAACAGGGGGCTGGTGGCTACACCTTC. The variable domain in full, with the rest retrieved from reference TRBV13 and TRBJ1-2, is AAGVIQSPRHLIKEKRETATLKCYPIPRHDTVYWYQQGPGQDPQFLISFYEKMQSDKGSIPDRFSAQQFSDYHSELNMSSLELGDSALYFCASSLGKQGAGGYTFGSGTRLTVV.

In its sample, this clone was seen a few times. This chain links TRBV18 with TRBJ2-1, with D possibly TRBD2 on 6 matching bases. V lost 2 bases to trimming and J lost 1 base, with 9 bases between them. Germline V gene data show CDR1 as KGHSH and CDR2 as LQKENI. CDR3 length: 15 residues. In DNA form, the CDR3 reads TGTGCCAGCTCACCAATGACTAGTTCCTACAATGAGCAGTTCTTC. Translating gives CASSPMTSSYNEQFF. Full variable domain (rest looked up from reference TRBV18 and TRBJ2-1): NAGVMQNPRHLVRRRGQEARLRCSPMKGHSHVYWYRQLPEEGLKFMVYLQKENIIDESGMPKERFSAEFPKEGPSILRIQQVVRGDSAAYFCASSPMTSSYNEQFFGPGTRLTVL.

The rearrangement uses TRBV18 and TRBJ2-7; D not certain. The V end was cut by 2 bases, the J end by 6 bases, with 8 bases between. Germline assignment: CDR1 KGHSH and CDR2 LQKENI. The CDR3 extends over 12 amino acids. CDR3 in DNA: TGTGCCAGCTCACCAAGTGAGCGCGAGCAGTACTTC. Protein: CASSPSEREQYF.

V and J are TRBV5-1 and TRBJ1-1; the D is unclear. Per the germline V gene, CDR1 is SGHRS and CDR2 is YFSETQ. The CDR3 is 16 amino acids. The V and J ends lost 3 bases and 0 bases respectively, with 15 bases between them. CDR3 sequence reads: CASSSTIGVMNTEAFF. The CDR3 DNA reads as TGCGCCAGCAGCTCGACCATAGGCGTTATGAACACTGAAGCTTTCTTT.

The J gene is TRBJ2-5, the V gene TRBV4-2; the match to TRBD1 covers 8 bases. The germline V gene has CDR1 LGHNA and CDR2 YNFKEQ. The J segment lost 4 bases and the V segment lost 0 bases, leaving 7 bases of the junction unmatched. The CDR3 totals 16 residues. Here the CDR3 reads CASSQDRGQVGETQYF. The CDR3 nucleotides are TGTGCCAGCAGCCAAGATCGGGGACAGGTAGGAGAGACCCAGTACTTC.

The chain links TRBV19 to TRBJ2-3; possibly TRBD2 for D (6 bases). Trimming removed 8 bases at V and 0 bases at J, with 12 bases between. CDR3 size: 14 residues. In germline, CDR1 is LNHDA, CDR2 SQIVND (reference sequence). CDR3 protein: CASLGGPSTDTQYF. As DNA, the CDR3 is TGTGCCAGTCTGGGGGGACCTAGCACAGATACGCAGTATTTT.

The CDR3 DNA reads as TGTGCCAGCAGTTTACGGTGGTCCATCCCGTTCTTC. Encoded protein: CASSLRWSIPFF. The chain has TRBV28 and TRBJ2-1; no clear D. The CDR3 extends over 12 amino acids. Germline CDR1 and CDR2: MDHEN and SYDVKM. With 2 bases removed from V and 15 bases from J, the gap between germline ends came to 14 bases.

The chain recombines TRBV7-9 with TRBJ2-7; D assignment may be TRBD1 or TRBD2 (5 bases each). This CDR3 is built from 16 residues. Trimming removed 10 bases at V and 3 bases at J, with 25 bases between. CDR1 is SEHNR, CDR2 FQNEAQ, per germline (reference sequence). The CDR3 bases are TGTGCCACCAAAAGGGGTGGAGGCAGGGAAGACTACGAGCAGTACTTC. Encoded protein: CATKRGGGREDYEQYF.

CDR3 DNA sequence: TGCGCCAGCAGCTTGCAGGGGGCAGCCGACGAGCAGTACTTC. Its protein product is CASSLQGAADEQYF. This chain uses TRBV5-1 with TRBJ2-7; the match to TRBD1 covers 8 bases. The CDR3 sequence is 14 residues long. The germline gives CDR1 SGHRS, CDR2 YFSETQ. V was pared by 1 base and J by 5 bases, with 5 bases of the junction left unmatched. Combining the CDR3 with reference TRBV5-1 and TRBJ2-7 gives the whole variable domain KAGVTQTPRYLIKTRGQQVTLSCSPISGHRSVSWYQQTPGQGLQFLFEYFSETQRNKGNFPGRFSGRQFSNSRSEMNVSTLELGDSALYLCASSLQGAADEQYFGPGTRLTVT.

The chain recombines TRBV7-3 with TRBJ1-5; 9 positions match TRBD1. The CDR3 sequence is 15 residues long. The junction had 6 bases not matched to a gene; V was cut back by 5 bases and J by 4 bases. The germline V gene encodes CDR1 SGHTA and CDR2 FQGTGA. The chain's CDR3 is CASSPGTGWNQPQHF. DNA of the CDR3: TGTGCCAGCAGCCCCGGGACAGGGTGGAATCAGCCCCAGCATTTT. The full variable domain, its missing parts supplied by reference TRBV7-3 and TRBJ1-5, is GAGVSQTPSNKVTEKGKYVELRCDPISGHTALYWYRQSLGQGPEFLIYFQGTGAADDSGLPNDRFFAVRPEGSVSTLKIQRTERGDSAVYLCASSPGTGWNQPQHFGDGTRLSIL.

The V call is TRBV2, the J call TRBJ1-3, with 8 bases lining up with TRBD1. The CDR3 consists of 14 residues. Germline CDR1 is SNHLY and CDR2 is FYNNEI. V was clipped by 6 bases and J by 1 base; unmatched bases: 2. CDR3 residues: CASSGQGSGNTIYF. For the CDR3, the DNA is TGTGCCAGCAGCGGACAGGGTTCTGGAAACACCATATATTTT.

CDR3: CASSRRFGVTGANVLTF. DNA for the CDR3: TGTGCCAGCAGCCGTCGGTTCGGGGTGACTGGGGCCAACGTCCTGACTTTC. The chain combines TRBV5-8 with TRBJ2-6; D is perhaps TRBD2 (5 bases). Trimming took 4 bases from V and 2 from J, leaving 16 bases between them. Germline loops: CDR1 SGHTS, CDR2 YDEGEE. This CDR3 has 17 residues.

This rearrangement joins TRBV7-2 to TRBJ1-4, with D hard to call. The V end was cut by 5 bases, the J end by 5 bases, with 12 bases between. CDR3 length equals 14 residues. Germline CDR1 is SGHTA and CDR2 is FQGNSA. The CDR3 region has the DNA TGTGCCAGCAGCGAAGGGCTTTCCAATGAAAAACTGTTTTTT. Translation gives CASSEGLSNEKLFF. The entire variable domain, with the rest obtained from reference TRBV7-2 and TRBJ1-4, is as follows: GAGVSQSPSNKVTEKGKDVELRCDPISGHTALYWYRQSLGQGLEFLIYFQGNSAPDKSGLPSDRFSAERTGGSVSTLTIQRTQQEDSAVYLCASSEGLSNEKLFFGSGTQLSVL.

This clone was recorded once. The rearrangement links TRBV20-1 to TRBJ2-1; D gene unclear. V was cut by 0 bases and J by 10 bases, with 7 bases left in between. The CDR3 covers 11 residues. Germline V gene lookup returns CDR1 DFQATT and CDR2 SNEGSKA (reference sequence). Here the CDR3 reads CSARENVEQFF. The CDR3 coding sequence is TGCAGTGCTAGAGAAAACGTGGAGCAGTTCTTC.

This rearrangement joins TRBV7-8 to TRBJ2-5; the D is unclear. Between the trimmed V and J ends, which lost 7 bases and 5 bases, there was a span of 17 bases. The germline gives CDR1 SGHVS, CDR2 FQNEAQ. CDR3 size: 14 residues. The CDR3 nucleotides read TGTGCCAGCACCCCCCCTGGCCGAGCGGAGACCCAGTACTTC. It codes for CASTPPGRAETQYF.

J is TRBJ2-3 and V is TRBV18; D possibly corresponds to TRBD1 (6 bases). Per the germline V gene, CDR1 is KGHSH and CDR2 is LQKENI. V lost 1 base to trimming and J lost 1 base, with 15 bases between them. This CDR3 contains 17 residues. The CDR3 nucleotides are TGTGCCAGCTCACCACGCATGGGGGCCAAAGGCACAGATACGCAGTATTTT. This gives the protein CASSPRMGAKGTDTQYF.